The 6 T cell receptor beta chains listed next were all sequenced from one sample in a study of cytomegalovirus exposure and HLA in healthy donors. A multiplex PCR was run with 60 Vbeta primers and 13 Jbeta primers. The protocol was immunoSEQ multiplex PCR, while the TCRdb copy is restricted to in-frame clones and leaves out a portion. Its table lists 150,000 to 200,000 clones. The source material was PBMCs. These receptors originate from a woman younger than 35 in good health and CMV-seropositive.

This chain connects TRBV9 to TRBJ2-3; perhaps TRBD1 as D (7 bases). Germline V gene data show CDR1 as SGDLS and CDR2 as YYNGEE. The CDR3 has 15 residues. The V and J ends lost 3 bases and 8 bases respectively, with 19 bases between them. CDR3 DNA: TGTGCCAGCAGCGCGGGACGTCAGGGGGGTAGTACGCAGTATTTT. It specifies CASSAGRQGGSTQYF.

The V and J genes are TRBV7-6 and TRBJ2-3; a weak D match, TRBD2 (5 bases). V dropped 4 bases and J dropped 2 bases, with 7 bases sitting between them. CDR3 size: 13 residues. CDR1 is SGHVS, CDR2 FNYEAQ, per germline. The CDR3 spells CASSSGNTDTQYF. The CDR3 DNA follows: TGTGCCAGCAGCTCGGGGAACACAGATACGCAGTATTTT. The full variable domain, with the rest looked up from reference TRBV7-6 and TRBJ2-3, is GAGVSQSPRYKVTKRGQDVALRCDPISGHVSLYWYRQALGQGPEFLTYFNYEAQQDKSGLPNDRFSAERPEGSISTLTIQRTEQRDSAMYRCASSSGNTDTQYFGPGTRLTVL.

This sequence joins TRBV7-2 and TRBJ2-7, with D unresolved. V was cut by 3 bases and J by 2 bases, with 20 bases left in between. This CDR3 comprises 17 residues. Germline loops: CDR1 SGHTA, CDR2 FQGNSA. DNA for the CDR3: TGTGCCAGCAGCTTGGCGGCGGCGCCCGCACTCCCCTACGAGCAGTACTTC. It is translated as CASSLAAAPALPYEQYF.

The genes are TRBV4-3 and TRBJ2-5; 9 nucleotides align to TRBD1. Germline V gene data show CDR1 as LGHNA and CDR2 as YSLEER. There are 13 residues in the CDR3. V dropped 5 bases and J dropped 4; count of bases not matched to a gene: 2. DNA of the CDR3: TGCGCCAGCAGCTCGGGACAGGGAGAGACCCAGTACTTC. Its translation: CASSSGQGETQYF.

In DNA, the CDR3 is TGTGCCAGCAGTTACGGTAGCGGGGCCCTCAACGAGCAGTACTTC. This codes for CASSYGSGALNEQYF. V is TRBV6-5 and J is TRBJ2-7; 8 bases align to TRBD2. The CDR3 runs to 15 residues. The V segment lost 2 bases and the J segment 5 bases; nucleotides outside the gene matches: 8. Germline V gene data show CDR1 as MNHEY and CDR2 as SVGAGI.

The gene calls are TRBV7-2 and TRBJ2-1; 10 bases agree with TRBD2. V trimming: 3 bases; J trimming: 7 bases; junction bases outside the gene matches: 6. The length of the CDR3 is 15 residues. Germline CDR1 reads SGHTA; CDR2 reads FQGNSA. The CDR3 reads CASSFGTSDSNEQFF. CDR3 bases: TGTGCCAGCAGCTTCGGGACTAGCGACAGTAATGAGCAGTTCTTC.